This T cell receptor beta chain was profiled in a study of T cells in Graves' hyperthyroidism and ophthalmopathy. Amplification targeted TCR beta CDR3 regions from RNA transcripts. With the HTBI primer set, the TCR CDR3 went through a first round of RT-PCR. TCRdb reanalysed the multiplex PCR reads using MiXCR and keeps one entry per CDR3 protein. This sample has fewer than 300,000 distinct CDR3 sequences, with under 30% found just once. Germline CDR1 MNHEY, CDR2 SVGAGI. The CDR3 is 15 residues long. With V trimmed by 4 bases and J by 0 bases, 3 bases remained unmatched. General study findings and limits: Researchers report that a 13 V-J model separated ophthalmopathy from stable hyperthyroidism. Model predictions of ophthalmopathy came a median 6.5 months before onset. Among thyroid clonotypes expanded above 0.001, most also appeared in blood.

PBMCs were obtained from 10 ml fresh peripheral blood. This clonotype was detected many times. Its antigen remains unknown. The origin of this receptor is a man aged 40-49 years with Graves' hyperthyroidism that later progressed to Graves' ophthalmopathy. The genes are TRBV6-5 and TRBJ2-7; 10 bases are a match to TRBD2. Sequenced input: blood. This chain's CDR3 is CASSSPSGSSYEQYF. The CDR3 region has the DNA TGTGCCAGCAGTTCGCCTAGCGGGAGCTCCTACGAGCAGTACTTC.